These T cell receptor beta chains were read from a single sample in a study of cytomegalovirus exposure and HLA in healthy donors. TCRdb's copy holds only in-frame clones and misses some; the assay was immunoSEQ multiplex PCR. The data show roughly 110,000 clones, 55% to 70% seen once. Specimen: PBMCs. The receptors here all came from a woman in her 30s in good health and CMV-seronegative. CDR3s include the opening cysteine and the closing phenylalanine or tryptophan. Rows give clone size only sometimes, using once, few, many, or a class for an expanded clone.

v_gene	abundance	j_gene	len	CDR3aa
TRBV7-8	few	TRBJ1-5	15	CASSRGRTSNQPQHF
TRBV28	few	TRBJ2-1	17	CASSSGLAGLPYNEQFF
TRBV2	few	TRBJ2-1	13	CASSEDLYNEQFF
TRBV5-4	NA	TRBJ1-1	14	CASSLTGRLTEAFF
TRBV13	NA	TRBJ2-7	16	CASSLGGAGGSYEQYF
TRBV19	NA	TRBJ2-7	15	CASSIVLAGAYEQYF
TRBV27	few	TRBJ2-5	15	CASSQGLAGGGTQYF
TRBV19	NA	TRBJ2-6	16	CASSIEGALGANVLTF
TRBV7-2	NA	TRBJ1-2	14	CASSSIGQPSGYTF
TRBV14	few	TRBJ2-6	17	CASSRTGGAVGANVLTF
TRBV6-1	NA	TRBJ1-1	15	CASSTPDRGPTEAFF